The clone carrying this T cell receptor (beta chain) appeared many times. This specimen belongs to a study of blood T cell repertoires in COVID-19. The table came from immunoSEQ multiplex PCR; TCRdb's copy has only in-frame clones and leaves some out. The sample lists roughly 95,000 clones; about 81% were seen once. The sequencing sample was made of peripheral blood. This sequence originates from a man in his 60s with acute or convalescent COVID-19.

CDR3 coding DNA: TGTGCCAGCAGCTTAGATGTAGGGAGGGAGACCCAGTACTTC. Its translation is CASSLDVGRETQYF. The V call is TRBV7-2, the J call TRBJ2-5, with D perhaps TRBD2 (6 bases). Per germline, CDR1 SGHTA and CDR2 FQGNSA. The CDR3 runs to 14 residues. The V and J ends lost 1 base and 5 bases respectively, with 11 bases between them.